This TCR beta chain was documented in a study of T cell responses to AZD1222 COVID-19 vaccine. Trimming removed 1 base from V and 0 bases from J, with 9 bases in between. The CDR3 runs 15 residues. In germline, CDR1 is SGHRS, CDR2 YFSETQ. Sequencing was performed with immunoSEQ multiplex PCR; in TCRdb, only in-frame clones are kept and a portion is missing. The sample records approximately 110,000 clones, over 80% being singletons. The TCR was taken from an adult who received the AZD1222 COVID-19 vaccine. The chain links TRBV5-1 to TRBJ2-3; weak D call: TRBD1 (6 bases). This sample comprised peripheral blood, obtained 28 days after the second AZD1222 dose. The DNA for the CDR3 is TGCGCCAGCAGCTTGAACACAGGGAGCACAGATACGCAGTATTTT. Its protein product is CASSLNTGSTDTQYF.